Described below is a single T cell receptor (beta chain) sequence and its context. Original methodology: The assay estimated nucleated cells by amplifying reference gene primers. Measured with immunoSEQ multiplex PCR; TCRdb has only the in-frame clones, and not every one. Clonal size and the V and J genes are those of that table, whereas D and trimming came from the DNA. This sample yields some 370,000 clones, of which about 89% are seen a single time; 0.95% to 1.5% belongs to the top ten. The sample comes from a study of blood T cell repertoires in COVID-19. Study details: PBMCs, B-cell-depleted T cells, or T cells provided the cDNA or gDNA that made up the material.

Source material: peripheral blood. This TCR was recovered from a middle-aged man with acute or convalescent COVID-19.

The chain's CDR3 is CASSLGGQLYNEQFF. CDR3 sequence (DNA): TGTGCCAGCAGCTTAGGGGGACAGTTGTACAATGAGCAGTTCTTC. The V call is TRBV7-2, the J call TRBJ2-1, with 7 bases that match TRBD1. V trimming: 1 base; J trimming: 4 bases; junction bases outside the gene matches: 4. This CDR3 has 15 amino acids. Germline V CDR1 and CDR2: SGHTA, FQGNSA.